The rows below give T cell receptor beta chains drawn from one sample of a study of cytomegalovirus exposure and HLA in healthy donors. TCRdb keeps only in-frame clones here, not all; method: immunoSEQ multiplex PCR. The sample consists of 120,000 or so clones, 81% of them appearing once. The sequenced material came from PBMCs. These receptors all come from a man in his late teens or twenties in good health and CMV-seropositive. The conserved cysteine and the conserved F or W are not part of the CDR3 here.

j_call v_call cdr3_aa
TRBJ2-1 TRBV19 ASSRAGGPNEQF
TRBJ1-1 TRBV6-5 ASVGENTEAF
TRBJ2-5 TRBV6-5 ADAPGETQY
TRBJ2-5 TRBV21-1 ASSMTTDLETQY
TRBJ1-5 TRBV30 AWSATPGQGLYSNQPQH
TRBJ1-1 TRBV5-5 ASSSLQGLNTEAF
TRBJ2-7 TRBV18 ASSPGQRSYEQY
TRBJ1-1 TRBV30 ASALGTGKSTEAF
TRBJ2-1 TRBV7-2 ASSLAPSQGGYNEQF
TRBJ2-2 TRBV4-1 ASRTVNTGELF
TRBJ2-7 TRBV29-1 SVLLSDRGYEQY
TRBJ2-2 TRBV6-6 ASRRGLAGELF
TRBJ1-1 TRBV6-6 ASGGRESSTEAF
TRBJ2-1 TRBV4-3 ASSQDVGGNGNEQF
TRBJ2-5 TRBV25-1 ASRKSGGQETQY
TRBJ2-6 TRBV4-3 ASNDRVGSGANVLT
TRBJ2-5 TRBV7-2 ASSSTSPGETQY
TRBJ2-2 TRBV6-1 ASSKTRNTGELL
TRBJ2-7 TRBV7-2 ASSTPGLRVEQY
TRBJ1-1 TRBV7-6 ASSLAVGGGEAF
TRBJ1-6 TRBV6-6 ASSYRGDSPLH
TRBJ2-2 TRBV5-1 ASSQDRVAGELF
TRBJ1-4 TRBV7-9 ASSADRATNEKLF
TRBJ1-2 TRBV19 ASSIGAESYGYT
TRBJ1-2 TRBV7-9 ASSRQGANGYT
TRBJ2-7 TRBV11-2 ASSKGQTTYEQY
TRBJ1-2 TRBV2 ASRTVTYGYT
TRBJ2-1 TRBV7-8 ASSLRQGYNEQF
TRBJ2-5 TRBV27 ASSPQGKTQY
TRBJ2-2 TRBV9 ASSVSGGGAGELF
TRBJ2-2 TRBV9 ASSGGTGHNTGELF
TRBJ1-6 TRBV25-1 ASSDVGPGNSPLH
TRBJ2-3 TRBV10-3 ATTTPDRGRSDTQY
TRBJ2-7 TRBV7-8 ASSTTRDIYEQY
TRBJ2-5 TRBV18 ASSPPPDSSWYQETQY
TRBJ2-7 TRBV2 ASTDRAYEQY
TRBJ2-2 TRBV19 ASCLSVTGELF
TRBJ2-7 TRBV7-7 ASSPQGGYEQY
TRBJ1-3 TRBV2 ASSEGQGNTIY
TRBJ2-7 TRBV11-2 ASSISRGTYEQY
TRBJ2-1 TRBV4-1 ASSQGLTGGVYNEQF
TRBJ2-3 TRBV11-3 ASSQRTSGNTDTQY
TRBJ2-3 TRBV27 ASSLLSGTGIGDTQY
TRBJ1-1 TRBV9 ASTKQWAGTEAF
TRBJ1-3 TRBV6-5 ASSSDREAYTIY
TRBJ2-5 TRBV6-5 ASRRQSGERETQY
TRBJ1-2 TRBV4-1 ASSQTMDWPGYT
TRBJ2-1 TRBV9 ASSVDRSSSYNEQF
TRBJ2-3 TRBV19 ASSISAGTDTQY
TRBJ2-4 TRBV29-1 SVPGRKNIQY